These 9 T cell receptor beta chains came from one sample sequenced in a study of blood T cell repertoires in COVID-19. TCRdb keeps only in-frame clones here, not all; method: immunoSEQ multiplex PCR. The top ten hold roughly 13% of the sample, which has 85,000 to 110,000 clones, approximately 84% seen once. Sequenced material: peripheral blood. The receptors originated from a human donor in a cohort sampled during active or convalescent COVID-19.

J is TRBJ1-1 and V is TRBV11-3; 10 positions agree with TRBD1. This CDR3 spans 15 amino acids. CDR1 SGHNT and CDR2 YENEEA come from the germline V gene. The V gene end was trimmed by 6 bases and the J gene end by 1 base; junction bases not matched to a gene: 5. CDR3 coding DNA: TGTGCCAGCAGTATGGGACAGGGGTCGAACACTGAAGCTTTCTTT. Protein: CASSMGQGSNTEAFF.

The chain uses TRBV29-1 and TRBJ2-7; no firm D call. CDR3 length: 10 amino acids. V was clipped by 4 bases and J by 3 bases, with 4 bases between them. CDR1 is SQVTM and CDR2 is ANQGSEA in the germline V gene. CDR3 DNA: TGCAGCGTTGGAGGCTACGAGCAGTACTTC. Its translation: CSVGGYEQYF.

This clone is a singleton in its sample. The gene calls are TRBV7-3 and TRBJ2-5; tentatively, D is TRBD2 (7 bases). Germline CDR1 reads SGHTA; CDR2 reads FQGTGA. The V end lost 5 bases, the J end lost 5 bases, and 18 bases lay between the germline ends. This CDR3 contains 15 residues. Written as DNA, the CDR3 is TGTGCCAGCAGCCCCAGAGGGGGGGTGGGGGAGACCCAGTACTTC. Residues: CASSPRGGVGETQYF.

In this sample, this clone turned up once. The CDR3 nucleotides read TGTGCCAGCAGTTACTCCAGGGCGAGCTCCTACAATGAGCAGTTCTTC. Amino acids: CASSYSRASSYNEQFF. The V call is TRBV6-5, the J call TRBJ2-1, with D perhaps TRBD1 (5 bases). Trimming stripped 0 bases from V and 0 bases from J, with 9 bases between. This CDR3 comprises 16 residues. The germline V gene has CDR1 MNHEY and CDR2 SVGAGI.

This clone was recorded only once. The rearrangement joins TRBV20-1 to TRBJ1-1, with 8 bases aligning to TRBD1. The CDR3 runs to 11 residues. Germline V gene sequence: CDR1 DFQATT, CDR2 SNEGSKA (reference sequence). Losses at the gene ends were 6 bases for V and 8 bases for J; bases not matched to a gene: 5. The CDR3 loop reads CSAERTGEAFF. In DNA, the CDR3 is TGCAGTGCAGAAAGGACAGGGGAAGCTTTCTTT.

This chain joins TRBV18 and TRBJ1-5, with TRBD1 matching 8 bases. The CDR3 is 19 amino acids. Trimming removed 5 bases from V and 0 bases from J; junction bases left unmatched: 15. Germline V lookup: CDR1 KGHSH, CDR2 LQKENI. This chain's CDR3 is CASSTGPPGGSDSNQPQHF. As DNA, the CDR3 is TGTGCCAGCTCAACTGGCCCTCCAGGGGGCTCGGATAGCAATCAGCCCCAGCATTTT.

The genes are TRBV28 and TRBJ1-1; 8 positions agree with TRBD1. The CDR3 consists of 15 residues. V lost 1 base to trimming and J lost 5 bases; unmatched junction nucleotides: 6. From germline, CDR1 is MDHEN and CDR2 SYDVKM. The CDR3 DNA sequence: TGTGCCAGCAGTTTATTCCGGACAGGGCGAACTGAAGCTTTCTTT. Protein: CASSLFRTGRTEAFF. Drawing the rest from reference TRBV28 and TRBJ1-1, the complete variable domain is DVKVTQSSRYLVKRTGEKVFLECVQDMDHENMFWYRQDPGLGLRLIYFSYDVKMKEKGDIPEGYSVSREKKERFSLILESASTNQTSMYLCASSLFRTGRTEAFFGQGTRLTVV.

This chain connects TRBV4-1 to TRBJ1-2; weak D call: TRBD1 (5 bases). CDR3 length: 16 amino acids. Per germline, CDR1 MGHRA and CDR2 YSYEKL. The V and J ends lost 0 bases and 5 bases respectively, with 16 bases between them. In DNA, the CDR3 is TGCGCCAGCAGCCAAGATGAGGGCGGGGCCGAGTATGGCTACACCTTC. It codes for CASSQDEGGAEYGYTF.

The CDR3 reads CAISGRETSMKGYEQYF. DNA for the CDR3: TGTGCCATCAGTGGCCGGGAGACTAGCATGAAGGGCTACGAGCAGTACTTC. V gene TRBV10-3 combines with J gene TRBJ2-7, with 7 bases fitting TRBD2. Germline CDR1 and CDR2: ENHRY and SYGVKD. The CDR3 is 17 amino acids. V trimming: 4 bases; J trimming: 3 bases; junction bases outside the gene matches: 15.